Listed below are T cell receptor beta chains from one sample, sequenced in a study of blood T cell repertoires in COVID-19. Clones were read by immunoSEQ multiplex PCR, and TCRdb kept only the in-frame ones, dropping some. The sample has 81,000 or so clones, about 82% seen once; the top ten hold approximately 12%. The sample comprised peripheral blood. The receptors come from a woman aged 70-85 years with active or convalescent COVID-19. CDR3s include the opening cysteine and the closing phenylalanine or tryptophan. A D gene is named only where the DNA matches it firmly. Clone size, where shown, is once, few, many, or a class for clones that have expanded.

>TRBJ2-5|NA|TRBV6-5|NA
CASRGTSRETQYF
TGTGCCAGCAGGGGGACATCCAGGGAGACCCAGTACTTC
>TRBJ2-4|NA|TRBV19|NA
CASSSGVGSIQYF
TGTGCCAGTAGTTCCGGGGTGGGGAGCATTCAGTACTTC
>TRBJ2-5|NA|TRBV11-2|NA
CASSFAPKWGGGETQYF
TGTGCCAGCAGCTTTGCCCCCAAGTGGGGGGGCGGGGAGACCCAGTACTTC
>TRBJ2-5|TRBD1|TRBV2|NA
CASRDRGETQYF
TGTGCCAGCAGGGACAGGGGCGAGACCCAGTACTTC
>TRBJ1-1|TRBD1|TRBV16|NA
CASSPNTGGAGEAFF
TGTGCCAGCAGCCCAAATACAGGGGGCGCGGGTGAAGCTTTCTTT
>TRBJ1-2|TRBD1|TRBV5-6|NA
CASNRQGNYGYTF
TGTGCCAGCAACCGACAGGGAAACTATGGCTACACCTTC
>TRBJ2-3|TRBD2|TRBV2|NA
CASGSGGATDTQYF
TGTGCCAGCGGGAGCGGGGGGGCCACAGATACGCAGTATTTT
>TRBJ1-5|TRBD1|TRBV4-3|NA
CASSQNAGGRNQPQHF
TGCGCCAGCAGCCAAAACGCAGGGGGAAGGAATCAGCCCCAGCATTTT
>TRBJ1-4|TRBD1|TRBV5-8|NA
CASSLTGGAGNEKLFF
TGTGCCAGCAGCCTGACAGGGGGCGCTGGTAATGAAAAACTGTTTTTT
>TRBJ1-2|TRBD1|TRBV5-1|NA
CASRTGGAYGYTF
TGCGCCAGCAGGACAGGGGGCGCCTATGGCTACACCTTC
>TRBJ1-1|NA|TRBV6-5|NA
CASSYRSEAFF
TGTGCCAGCAGTTACCGCAGTGAAGCTTTCTTT
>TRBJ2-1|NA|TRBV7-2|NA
CASSPSRGSEQFF
TGTGCCAGCAGCCCCTCGAGAGGGAGTGAGCAGTTCTTC
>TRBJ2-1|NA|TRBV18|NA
CASSKQARDEQFF
TGTGCCAGCTCAAAGCAGGCCCGCGATGAGCAGTTCTTC
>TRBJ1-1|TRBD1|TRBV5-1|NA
CASSWQGGTNTEAFF
TGCGCCAGCAGCTGGCAGGGGGGAACGAACACTGAAGCTTTCTTT
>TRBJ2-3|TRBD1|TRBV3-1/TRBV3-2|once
CASSRRGRTDTQYF
TGTGCCAGCAGCCGCAGGGGGCGCACAGATACGCAGTATTTT
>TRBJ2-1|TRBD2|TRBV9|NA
CASSPSGGISYNEQFF
TGTGCCAGCAGCCCTAGCGGGGGGATTTCCTACAATGAGCAGTTCTTC
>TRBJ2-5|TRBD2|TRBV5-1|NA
CASSPLSGGNSAETQYF
TGCGCCAGCAGCCCCCTTTCGGGGGGGAATTCGGCGGAGACCCAGTACTTC
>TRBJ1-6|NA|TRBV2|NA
CASSPTGGLSYNSPLHF
TGTGCCAGCAGCCCTACGGGGGGGCTTTCCTATAATTCACCCCTCCACTTT
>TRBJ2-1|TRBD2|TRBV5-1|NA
CASHRGGLYNEQFF
TGCGCCAGCCACCGGGGGGGACTGTACAATGAGCAGTTCTTC
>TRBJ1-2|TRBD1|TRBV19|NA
CASSTTGTGGYGYTF
TGTGCCAGTAGTACCACTGGGACAGGGGGCTATGGCTACACCTTC
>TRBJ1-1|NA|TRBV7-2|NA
CASSFVSSQEAFF
TGTGCCAGCAGCTTCGTCTCAAGTCAGGAAGCTTTCTTT
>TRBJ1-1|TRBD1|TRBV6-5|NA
CASSPRQGWTEAFF
TGTGCCAGCAGTCCTAGACAGGGGTGGACCGAAGCTTTCTTT
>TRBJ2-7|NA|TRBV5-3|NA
CARSLETQDLYEQYF
TGTGCCAGAAGCTTGGAGACACAGGATCTTTACGAGCAGTACTTC
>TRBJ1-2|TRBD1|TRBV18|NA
CASSSGQSSAAYGYTF
TGTGCCAGCTCATCGGGACAGAGTTCTGCCGCTTATGGCTACACCTTC
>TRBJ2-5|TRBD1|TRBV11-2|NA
CASSTRGQGGTQYF
TGTGCCAGCAGCACGAGGGGACAGGGGGGGACCCAGTACTTC
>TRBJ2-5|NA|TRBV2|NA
CASRGVQETQYF
TGTGCCAGCAGAGGAGTTCAAGAGACCCAGTACTTC
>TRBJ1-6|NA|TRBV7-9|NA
CASRDGQISSYNSPLHF
TGTGCCAGCAGGGACGGACAGATTAGCTCCTATAATTCACCCCTCCACTTT
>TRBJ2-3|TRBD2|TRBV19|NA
CASSIKVGGGNFLDTQYF
TGTGCCAGTAGTATAAAGGTGGGCGGGGGGAACTTCCTGGATACGCAGTATTTT
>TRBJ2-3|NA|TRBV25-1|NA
CASSELRQVGDTQYF
TGTGCCAGCAGTGAACTTCGACAGGTGGGGGATACGCAGTATTTT
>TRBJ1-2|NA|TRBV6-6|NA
CASRQTGSYGYTF
TGTGCCAGCAGGCAAACAGGGTCCTATGGCTACACCTTC
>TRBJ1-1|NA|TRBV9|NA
CASSVDQGLNTEAFF
TGTGCCAGCAGCGTAGATCAGGGTTTGAACACTGAAGCTTTCTTT
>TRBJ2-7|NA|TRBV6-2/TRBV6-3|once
CASSYNDRGGYYEQYF
TGTGCCAGCAGTTACAACGACAGGGGAGGGTACTACGAGCAGTACTTC
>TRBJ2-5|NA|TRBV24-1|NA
CATSDPGTFQETQYF
TGTGCCACCAGTGATCCCGGGACTTTCCAAGAGACCCAGTACTTC
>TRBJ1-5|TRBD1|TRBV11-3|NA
CASSLLDRGRGADQPQHF
TGTGCCAGCAGCTTACTAGACAGGGGGCGTGGGGCGGATCAGCCCCAGCATTTT
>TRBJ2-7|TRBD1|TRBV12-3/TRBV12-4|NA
CASRTGSGEQYF
TGTGCCAGCAGGACAGGGAGCGGCGAGCAGTACTTC
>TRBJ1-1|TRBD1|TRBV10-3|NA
CASGGGDRAAFF
TGTGCCTCGGGGGGCGGGGACAGGGCGGCTTTCTTT
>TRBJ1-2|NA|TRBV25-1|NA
CASSVGVGYTF
TGTGCCAGCAGTGTCGGGGTCGGCTACACCTTC
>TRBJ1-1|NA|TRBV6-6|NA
CASSSKNTEAFF
TGTGCCAGCAGTTCCAAGAACACTGAAGCTTTCTTT
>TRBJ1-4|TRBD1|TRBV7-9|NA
CASSLRGTGEAEKLFF
TGTGCCAGCAGCTTAAGGGGGACAGGGGAGGCTGAAAAACTGTTTTTT
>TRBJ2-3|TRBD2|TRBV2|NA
CASRLTASGGSAQYF
TGTGCCAGCCGCTTGACGGCTAGCGGGGGCTCTGCGCAGTATTTT
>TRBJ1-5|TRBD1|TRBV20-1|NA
CSASGGQGGGQPQHF
TGCAGTGCTAGTGGTGGACAGGGGGGCGGTCAGCCCCAGCATTTT
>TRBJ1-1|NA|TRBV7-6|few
CASSLQANTEAFF
TGTGCCAGCAGCTTACAGGCGAACACTGAAGCTTTCTTT
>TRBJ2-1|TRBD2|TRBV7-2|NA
CASRRGLAGNEQFF
TGTGCCAGCAGACGGGGCCTAGCGGGCAATGAGCAGTTCTTC
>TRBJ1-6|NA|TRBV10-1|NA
CASSRGPGSPLHF
TGCGCCAGCTCCCGGGGTCCCGGTTCACCCCTCCACTTT
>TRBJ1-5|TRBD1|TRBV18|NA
CASSPQGAGDQPQHF
TGTGCCAGCTCACCGCAGGGGGCGGGGGATCAGCCCCAGCATTTT
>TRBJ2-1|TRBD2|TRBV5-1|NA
CASSLEPTGLAGNEQFF
TGCGCCAGCAGCTTGGAGCCTACGGGACTAGCGGGCAATGAGCAGTTCTTC
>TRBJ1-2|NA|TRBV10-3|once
CAISEYQSGYTF
TGTGCCATCAGTGAGTATCAAAGCGGCTACACCTTC
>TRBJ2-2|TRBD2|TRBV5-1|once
CASSLALSGGTNTGELFF
TGCGCCAGCAGCTTGGCCCTTTCGGGGGGTACGAACACCGGGGAGCTGTTTTTT
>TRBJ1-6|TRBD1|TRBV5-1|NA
CASSFGLQGNSPLHF
TGCGCCAGCAGCTTCGGACTACAGGGGAATTCACCCCTCCACTTT
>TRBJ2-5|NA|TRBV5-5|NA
CASSLADQETQYF
TGTGCCAGCAGCTTGGCGGACCAAGAGACCCAGTACTTC
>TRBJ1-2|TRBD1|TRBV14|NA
CASSQLTGTGSYGYTF
TGTGCCAGCAGCCAATTGACCGGGACAGGGTCGTATGGCTACACCTTC
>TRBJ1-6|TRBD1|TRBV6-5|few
CASTRGTPRESPLHF
TGTGCCAGCACCAGGGGGACTCCCCGGGAATCACCCCTCCACTTT
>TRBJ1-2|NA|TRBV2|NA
CASIRTEQPNYGYTF
TGTGCCAGCATTCGGACAGAGCAACCTAACTATGGCTACACCTTC
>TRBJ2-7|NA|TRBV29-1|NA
CSGRRGLSNEQYF
TGCAGCGGACGAAGGGGACTTTCGAACGAGCAGTACTTC